One sample yielded the 19 T cell receptor beta chains listed below, sequenced in a study of blood T cell repertoires in COVID-19. Some clones are missing from TCRdb's copy, which holds only in-frame ones; the method was immunoSEQ multiplex PCR. The data show 200,000 to 250,000 clones, 75% to 90% seen once. The sequencing sample was made of peripheral blood. The receptors come from a man aged 25-45 years who had recovered from COVID-19.

The rearrangement uses TRBV7-2 and TRBJ1-3, with D uncertain. Trimming removed 1 base at V and 4 bases at J, with 11 bases between. The CDR3 has 15 residues. Germline lookup yields CDR1 SGHTA and CDR2 FQGNSA. The CDR3 nucleotides read TGTGCCAGCAGCTTAGTGCTAGGGAGGGGAAACACCATATATTTT. It codes for CASSLVLGRGNTIYF.

The chain employs TRBV15 and TRBJ1-5, with D possibly TRBD1 on 6 matching bases. CDR1 and CDR2 from the germline V gene are LNHNV and YYDKDF (reference sequence). V was trimmed by 1 base and J by 10 bases, leaving 14 bases between them. The CDR3 is 14 residues long. As DNA, the CDR3 is TGTGCCACCAGCAGAGCGGACAGAATTTCTCCCCAGCATTTT. Residues: CATSRADRISPQHF. Using reference TRBV15 and TRBJ1-5 for the parts outside the CDR3, the full variable domain is DAMVIQNPRYQVTQFGKPVTLSCSQTLNHNVMYWYQQKSSQAPKLLFHYYDKDFNNEADTPDNFQSRRPNTSFCFLDIRSPGLGDTAMYLCATSRADRISPQHFGDGTRLSIL.

The chain recombines TRBV19 with TRBJ2-2; possibly TRBD1 for D (5 bases). Germline loops: CDR1 LNHDA, CDR2 SQIVND (reference sequence). V lost 9 bases and J 2 bases, leaving 13 bases between the germline ends. The CDR3 loop spans 14 amino acids. This CDR3 reads CASYSRGNTGELFF. CDR3 sequence (DNA): TGTGCCAGCTACTCAAGGGGTAACACCGGGGAGCTGTTTTTT.

The chain is built from TRBV7-2 and TRBJ2-5, with TRBD1 as a possible D gene (5 bases). Trimming stripped 4 bases from V and 7 bases from J, with 13 bases between. Germline V CDR1 and CDR2: SGHTA, FQGNSA. CDR3 length: 13 residues. CDR3 coding DNA: TGTGCCAGCAGCTCCGCCTCACAGGCGACCCAGTACTTC. It specifies CASSSASQATQYF.

The chain has TRBV6-5 and TRBJ2-1; TRBD2 aligns across 11 bases. After removal of 5 bases from V and 6 bases from J, the junction contained 3 bases not matched to a gene. The CDR3 length is 14 residues. The germline V gene has CDR1 MNHEY and CDR2 SVGAGI. The chain's CDR3 is CASSKGTSGNEQFF. The CDR3 DNA reads TGTGCCAGCAGTAAGGGGACTAGCGGCAATGAGCAGTTCTTC.

The V call is TRBV4-1, the J call TRBJ2-2; 10 bases map to TRBD2. V lost 3 bases and J lost 3; bases outside the gene matches: 7. Looked up from germline, CDR1 is MGHRA and CDR2 is YSYEKL. The CDR3 has 17 amino acids. The CDR3 sequence is CASSHLAGGPHTGELFF. The CDR3 DNA follows: TGCGCCAGCAGCCATTTAGCGGGGGGCCCCCACACCGGGGAGCTGTTTTTT.

The chain carries TRBV19 and TRBJ1-2; D unclear. In germline, CDR1 is LNHDA, CDR2 SQIVND (reference sequence). This CDR3 region has 12 residues. With 7 bases removed from V and 6 bases from J, the gap between germline ends came to 12 bases. CDR3 amino acids: CASNTILDGYTF. For the CDR3, the DNA is TGTGCCAGTAACACCATTTTGGATGGCTACACCTTC.

This clone showed up just a few times. The V call is TRBV4-2, the J call TRBJ1-2, with 7 nucleotides matching TRBD1. V trimming: 1 base; J trimming: 8 bases; junction bases outside the gene matches: 16. The CDR3 runs to 17 residues. Germline V lookup: CDR1 LGHNA, CDR2 YNFKEQ. The CDR3 spells CASSQVVRQGEFFGYTF. The CDR3 nucleotides are TGTGCCAGCAGCCAAGTTGTTAGGCAGGGGGAATTTTTCGGCTACACCTTC.

The J gene is TRBJ2-7, the V gene TRBV4-2, with TRBD2 identical over 9 bases. The germline V gene has CDR1 LGHNA and CDR2 YNFKEQ. CDR3 length: 16 residues. J lost 2 bases, V lost 0 bases, and 5 bases had no gene match. The CDR3 bases are TGTGCCAGCAGCCAAGATCGGGCGGGGGGGGCCTACGAGCAGTACTTC. Translated, it gives CASSQDRAGGAYEQYF.

As concerns this clone: This specimen includes other DNA sequences encoding the same CDR3. This chain uses TRBV4-3 with TRBJ1-1; D is undetermined. V lost 1 base to trimming and J lost 2 bases, with 8 bases between them. Germline V lookup: CDR1 LGHNA, CDR2 YSLEER. CDR3 length: 14 amino acids. For the CDR3, the DNA is TGCGCCAGCAGCCAAGTCACTGATAACACTGAAGCTTTCTTT. Translating gives CASSQVTDNTEAFF.

V and J are TRBV7-2 and TRBJ1-1; no clear D. The V gene's germline CDR1 is SGHTA and CDR2 FQGNSA. The CDR3 sequence is 14 residues long. Trimming removed 1 base at V and 7 bases at J, with 13 bases between. CDR3 loop: CASSLELIKIEAFF. The CDR3 nucleotides are TGTGCCAGCAGCTTAGAACTAATTAAGATTGAAGCTTTCTTT.

This chain uses TRBV18 with TRBJ1-1; no definite D call. Trimming removed 2 bases from V and 8 bases from J, with 12 bases in between. The germline gives CDR1 KGHSH, CDR2 LQKENI. The CDR3 extends over 13 amino acids. Written as DNA, the CDR3 is TGTGCCAGCTCACCAGACAAAAGTCGGGAAGCTTTCTTT. Its translation is CASSPDKSREAFF.

The chain links TRBV3-1 (or the pseudogene TRBV3-2) to TRBJ2-2, with 9 nucleotides matching TRBD1. The CDR3 covers 20 residues. V lost 0 bases to trimming and J lost 4 bases; unmatched junction nucleotides: 15. Germline values: CDR1 LGHDT, CDR2 YNNKEL (reference sequence). As DNA, the CDR3 is TGTGCCAGCAGCCAAGAAAAGTGGAGCCGGGACAGGGAACTCACCGGGGAGCTGTTTTTT. Amino acids: CASSQEKWSRDRELTGELFF.

This clone appeared a single time. The chain combines TRBV6-5 with TRBJ2-7, with 7 bases matching TRBD2. The CDR3 runs to 15 residues. CDR1 is MNHEY, CDR2 SVGAGI, per germline. With V trimmed by 0 bases and J by 5 bases, 7 bases remained unmatched. The CDR3 coding sequence is TGTGCCAGCAGTTACTCGGGAGGGAGGGCGGACGAGCAGTACTTC. Protein: CASSYSGGRADEQYF.

This clone was seen more than once but under ten times. The chain carries TRBV18 and TRBJ1-4; D gene uncertain. CDR1 is KGHSH and CDR2 is LQKENI in the germline V gene. CDR3 length: 15 residues. Trimming pared 3 bases from V and 3 bases from J, leaving 11 bases between. CDR3 loop: CASSPLGGPNEKLFF. The CDR3, as DNA: TGTGCCAGCTCACCTCTAGGTGGTCCTAATGAAAAACTGTTTTTT. Full variable domain (missing parts from reference TRBV18 and TRBJ1-4): NAGVMQNPRHLVRRRGQEARLRCSPMKGHSHVYWYRQLPEEGLKFMVYLQKENIIDESGMPKERFSAEFPKEGPSILRIQQVVRGDSAAYFCASSPLGGPNEKLFFGSGTQLSVL.

The V and J genes are TRBV7-9 and TRBJ1-1; TRBD1 matches at 8 bases. V dropped 3 bases and J dropped 3; count of bases not matched to a gene: 9. The length of the CDR3 is 16 residues. The germline gives CDR1 SEHNR, CDR2 FQNEAQ (reference sequence). The chain's CDR3 is CASSLGRTGRDTEAFF. The DNA of the CDR3 is TGTGCCAGCAGCTTGGGGAGGACAGGGCGGGACACTGAAGCTTTCTTT.

This rearrangement joins TRBV2 to TRBJ2-5, with TRBD1 matching 8 bases. CDR1 is SNHLY, CDR2 FYNNEI, per germline. J was trimmed by 6 bases and V by 3 bases; bases with no gene match: 9. This CDR3 is 15 amino acids long. The CDR3 loop is CASSDIGQGGKTQYF. CDR3 sequence (DNA): TGTGCCAGCAGTGATATAGGACAGGGTGGAAAGACCCAGTACTTC.

This rearrangement joins TRBV4-1 to TRBJ2-3; no definite D call. Germline loops: CDR1 MGHRA, CDR2 YSYEKL. The V and J ends lost 4 bases and 6 bases respectively, with 17 bases between them. This CDR3 is built from 15 residues. For the CDR3, the DNA is TGCGCCAGCAGCCCACCCTCTATTACTTTGGATACGCAGTATTTT. Residues: CASSPPSITLDTQYF.

V and J are TRBV19 and TRBJ1-4; 8 bases line up with TRBD1. Germline loops: CDR1 LNHDA, CDR2 SQIVND (reference sequence). The J segment lost 8 bases and the V segment lost 6 bases, leaving 8 bases of the junction unmatched. This CDR3 region has 14 residues. CDR3 protein: CASRLGTGTEKLFF. The CDR3 DNA sequence: TGTGCCAGTAGGTTAGGGACAGGCACCGAAAAACTGTTTTTT.